This TCR beta chain came from a study of graft-versus-host responses after intestinal transplantation. Study summary: Multivisceral, liver-intestinal, or isolated intestinal transplants were received by the recipients. Study-level results: Investigators detected GvH clones in recipient marrow, with some emerging earlier in ileum or blood.

Trimming at V came to 5 bases and at J to 1 base, leaving 9 bases not matched to a gene. The CDR3 has 16 residues. Looked up from germline, CDR1 is SEHNR and CDR2 is FQNEAQ (reference sequence). With regard to this clone: Its target is not known.

TCRdb keeps only in-frame clones here, not all; method: immunoSEQ multiplex PCR. The table records 35,000 to 40,000 clones, more than 90% of them present only once. This receptor was obtained from a human patient who received an intestinal transplant, so some T cells may come from the graft donor. The V call is TRBV7-9, the J call TRBJ2-5; 8 bases are a match to TRBD2. The material was PBMCs, obtained 16 days after intestinal transplant. The CDR3 protein is CASSDPGLGRQETQYF. The DNA for the CDR3 is TGTGCCAGCAGCGATCCGGGACTAGGACGCCAAGAGACCCAGTACTTC.